This TCR beta chain was documented in a study of cytomegalovirus exposure and HLA in healthy donors. Across the whole study: Unique TCRs from HLA-typed donors, 70 million to 100 million of them, were held in an early data release.

CDR1 MNHEY and CDR2 SVGAGI come from the germline V gene. The ends were cut back, 4 bases at V and 2 bases at J, with 9 bases in the middle. This CDR3 region has 13 residues. This clone turned up a few times. PCR used 60 Vbeta primers and 13 Jbeta primers. Repertoires were generated with immunoSEQ multiplex PCR, while TCRdb's copy carries only in-frame clones and drops some. In the table there are about 100,000 clones, 77% of which are singletons. Sequencing was done on a sample of PBMCs. This chain connects TRBV6-5 to TRBJ2-7, with no clear D. This TCR was sampled from a male donor in good health and CMV-seronegative. CDR3: CASSSGSTYEQYF. CDR3 DNA: TGTGCCAGCAGTTCGGGTTCCACCTACGAGCAGTACTTC.